Listed below are T cell receptor beta chains from one sample, sequenced in a study of shared clonotypes between healthy human individuals. Clones were read by immunoSEQ multiplex PCR, and TCRdb kept only the in-frame ones, dropping some. The sample lists millions of clones; roughly 94% were seen once. The sequencing input was naive CD4+ T cells sorted from blood. All receptors come from a man between 18 and 35 years old in good health. CDR3s include the opening cysteine and the closing phenylalanine or tryptophan. The order of the fields is D gene, J gene, V gene, clone size, CDR3 DNA, CDR3 protein. The D gene is left open where the match is weak. The size of a clone is reported for some rows only, either as once, few or many, or as a class for expanded clones.

. TRBJ1-3 TRBV30 . TGTGCCTGGGGCCTTAGCGGAAACACCATATATTTT CAWGLSGNTIYF
. TRBJ2-1 TRBV5-1 . TGCGCCAGCAGCTTGGAGGCGGCCTCCTACAATGAGCAGTTCTTC CASSLEAASYNEQFF
. TRBJ1-1 TRBV29-1 . TGCAGCGTTGAAGGCGGCGCGAGTAACACTGAAGCTTTCTTT CSVEGGASNTEAFF
. TRBJ1-1 TRBV6-5 . TGTGCCAGCAGCCACCGAGAAGTGGTGAACACTGAAGCTTTCTTT CASSHREVVNTEAFF
. TRBJ1-1 TRBV6-1 . TGTGCCAGCAGTGAAACAGGGTTGAACACTGAAGCTTTCTTT CASSETGLNTEAFF
. TRBJ2-3 TRBV6-5 . TGTGCCAGCCGCGGGGCAGATACGCAGTATTTT CASRGADTQYF
TRBD2 TRBJ2-7 TRBV27 . TGTGCCAGCAGTTTGGGACTAACCTCTCCCTACGAGCAGTACTTC CASSLGLTSPYEQYF
. TRBJ2-3 TRBV5-6 . TGTGCCAGCAGCTTTGATAGAATCACAGATACGCAGTATTTT CASSFDRITDTQYF
TRBD2 TRBJ2-7 TRBV2 . TGTGCCAGCAGTACCCGGACTAGCGGGGGGGAGCAGTACTTC CASSTRTSGGEQYF
. TRBJ2-2 TRBV5-1 . TGCGCCAGCAGCTTTAGCACTCTGGACACCGGGGAGCTGTTTTTT CASSFSTLDTGELFF
. TRBJ2-2 TRBV6-1 . TGTGCCAGCAGTGAAGTTGCAGGCACGGTAGGGGAGCTGTTTTTT CASSEVAGTVGELFF
TRBD2 TRBJ2-7 TRBV7-9 . TGTGCCAGCCTAGCGGTAAGCTCCTACGAGCAGTACTTC CASLAVSSYEQYF
. TRBJ2-2 TRBV2 . TGTGCCAGCAGATTCGAACAGGGGAGGTCTGGGGAGCTGTTTTTT CASRFEQGRSGELFF
. TRBJ2-2 TRBV18 . TGTGCCAGCTCACAGCAGGGGCGGGAGCTGTTTTTT CASSQQGRELFF
. TRBJ2-7 TRBV15 . TGTGCCACCAGCAGAGAGCCTATTCCTTCCTACGAGCAGTACTTC CATSREPIPSYEQYF
TRBD1 TRBJ2-5 TRBV7-8 . TGTGCCAGCAGCTCCGCACGGACAGGGGAAAAGACCCAGTACTTC CASSSARTGEKTQYF
. TRBJ1-6 TRBV6-5 . TGTGCCAGCAGTTACGGGGGGGAGTATACACCCCTCCACTTT CASSYGGEYTPLHF
. TRBJ2-7 TRBV6-5 . TGTGCCAGCAGGAGAGCAGGGACCGGCTACGAGCAGTACTTC CASRRAGTGYEQYF
. TRBJ1-2 TRBV29-1 once TGCAGCGTTGAAGATCCGGGGCGGGGACGCTACACCTTC CSVEDPGRGRYTF
. TRBJ1-6 TRBV18 . TGTGCCAGCTCACTTTCGGCCGGGGAAAATTCACCCCTCCACTTT CASSLSAGENSPLHF
. TRBJ2-3 TRBV10-3 . TGTGCCATCAGTGAGGTAGGACTAAGCACAGATACGCAGTATTTT CAISEVGLSTDTQYF
. TRBJ1-1 TRBV6-1 . TGTGCCAGCAGTGAAGAGGCAGGGAGGACTGAAGCTTTCTTT CASSEEAGRTEAFF
. TRBJ2-7 TRBV5-1 . TGCGCCAGCAGCCCCCTAGGGGGGCTCCTTGACGAGCAGTACTTC CASSPLGGLLDEQYF
. TRBJ2-5 TRBV7-9 . TGTGCCAGCAGCTTAACGTTAGGGAGTGGAGAGACCCAGTACTTC CASSLTLGSGETQYF
. TRBJ1-4 TRBV5-6 . TGTGCCAGCAGCTTGGAAGGACTAAAGGAAAAACTGTTTTTT CASSLEGLKEKLFF
TRBD1 TRBJ1-2 TRBV6-5 . TGTGCCAGCAGTTACGCTCGAGACAGGGCTAACTATGGCTACACCTTC CASSYARDRANYGYTF
TRBD1 TRBJ1-5 TRBV28 . TGTGCCAGCAGTTTACTGGGACAGGGTAGCAATCAGCCCCAGCATTTT CASSLLGQGSNQPQHF
. TRBJ2-7 TRBV7-2 . TGTGCCAGCAGCAACCAAGGCTACGAGCAGTACTTC CASSNQGYEQYF
. TRBJ1-6 TRBV6-5 . TGTGCCAGCAGTCGCCGACGGAATTCACCCCTCCACTTT CASSRRRNSPLHF
TRBD1 TRBJ1-2 TRBV4-3 . TGCGCCAGCAGCCAAGTCCCGACAGGGGGCGAGCCCTATGGCTACACCTTC CASSQVPTGGEPYGYTF
TRBD1 TRBJ1-2 TRBV7-9 . TGTGCCAGCAGCCCGGGACAGCTGGGGGGCTACACCTTC CASSPGQLGGYTF
. TRBJ2-5 TRBV5-1 . TGCGCCAGCAGCTTGGGAAGCCGAGGATTTCAAGAGACCCAGTACTTC CASSLGSRGFQETQYF
TRBD1 TRBJ2-1 TRBV9 . TGTGCCCTTGAGGGGGCTGAAGAGCAGTTCTTC CALEGAEEQFF
. TRBJ2-3 TRBV21-1 . TGTGCCGCCACCATGAATACGCAGTATTTT CAATMNTQYF
. TRBJ2-1 TRBV15 . TGTGCCACCAGCAGAGAGAAGGGTCGCTCCTACAATGAGCAGTTCTTC CATSREKGRSYNEQFF
TRBD2 TRBJ2-4 TRBV19 . TGTGCCAGTAGTCGGGGGGACCTAGCCAAAAACATTCAGTACTTC CASSRGDLAKNIQYF
TRBD1 TRBJ2-4 TRBV30 . TGTGCCTGGAGCGCCGGGACAGCAAACATTCAGTACTTC CAWSAGTANIQYF
. TRBJ1-2 TRBV28 . TGTGCCAGCAGTTTATGGTCCCCTAACTATGGCTACACCTTC CASSLWSPNYGYTF
. TRBJ2-2 TRBV13 . TGTGCCAGCAGCTTAGGCCGGGCAGGGTCGAACACCGGGGAGCTGTTTTTT CASSLGRAGSNTGELFF
. TRBJ2-7 TRBV5-6 . TGTGCCAGCAGCTTGACATTGGCCGGAGGCGAGCAGTACTTC CASSLTLAGGEQYF
TRBD2 TRBJ2-5 TRBV9 . TGTGCCAGCTCCCGATTGGGAGGGCTGCAAGAGACCCAGTACTTC CASSRLGGLQETQYF
. TRBJ1-1 TRBV9 . TGTGCCAGCAGCGTAGACGGGGGCAGCACTGAAGCTTTCTTT CASSVDGGSTEAFF
TRBD2 TRBJ2-5 TRBV10-2 . TGCGCCAGCAGTGAGCGGAGCGGGGGGGCCTGGGAGACCCAGTACTTC CASSERSGGAWETQYF
. TRBJ1-5 TRBV6-6 . TGTGCCAGCAGTCCACAGGTTCACGATCAGCCCCAGCATTTT CASSPQVHDQPQHF
TRBD2 TRBJ2-2 TRBV7-9 . TGCGCCAGCAGCTTAGCGGGGACCGGGGAGCTGTTTTTT CASSLAGTGELFF
. TRBJ1-3 TRBV5-1 . TGCGCCAGCAGCTTGGAACCGATGGACTACTCTGGAAACACCATATATTTT CASSLEPMDYSGNTIYF
. TRBJ2-1 TRBV9 . TGTGCCAGCAGCGTAGTTTCGGCCGAACATTACACGGGCAATGAGCAGTTCTTC CASSVVSAEHYTGNEQFF
TRBD2 TRBJ2-1 TRBV7-9 . TGTGCCAGCAGCCTAACCGGGACTAGCGCAACGTACAATGAGCAGTTCTTC CASSLTGTSATYNEQFF
TRBD1 TRBJ1-2 TRBV5-1 . TGCGCCAGCAGCACAGGGACAGCTAACTATGGCTACACCTTC CASSTGTANYGYTF